A selection of T cell receptor beta chains follows, all from one sample in a study of T cells in Graves' hyperthyroidism and ophthalmopathy. TCRdb redid the calling of the multiplex PCR reads with MiXCR, one entry per CDR3 protein. The sample lists roughly 420,000 distinct CDR3 sequences; roughly 13% were seen once. Sequenced: blood. The receptor source for this set is a woman younger than 30 with Graves' hyperthyroidism. Both conserved end residues are part of each CDR3. D genes are given only for firm matches. Clone size appears in some rows only: once, few, many, or a class for an expanded clone.

v_call: TRBV7-9
d_call: TRBD1
j_call: TRBJ1-4
clone_size: few
cdr3_nt: TGTGCCAGCAGCTGGAACCGGGACAGGGAAAGAAAACTGTTTTTT
cdr3_aa: CASSWNRDRERKLFF

v_call: TRBV5-5
d_call: -
j_call: TRBJ1-1
clone_size: many
cdr3_nt: TGTGCCAGCAGCTTGGCAGGGTCATCTGAAGCTTTCTTT
cdr3_aa: CASSLAGSSEAFF

v_call: TRBV2
d_call: -
j_call: TRBJ1-4
clone_size: many
cdr3_nt: TGTGCCAGCAGTGCCGGGAGAGCTGGTGAAAAACTGTTTTTT
cdr3_aa: CASSAGRAGEKLFF

v_call: TRBV3-1
d_call: -
j_call: TRBJ2-5
clone_size: many
cdr3_nt: TGTGCCAGCAGCCAAGTTCGCGGGTCCGACGGGACCCAGTACTTC
cdr3_aa: CASSQVRGSDGTQYF

v_call: TRBV27
d_call: -
j_call: TRBJ1-6
clone_size: -
cdr3_nt: TGTGCCAGCAGTTTATTGGGAGCACCCCTCCACTTT
cdr3_aa: CASSLLGAPLHF

v_call: TRBV4-1
d_call: TRBD1
j_call: TRBJ2-7
clone_size: -
cdr3_nt: TGCGCCAGCAGCCAAGCAAGGGGGCAAGACGAGCAGTACTTC
cdr3_aa: CASSQARGQDEQYF

v_call: TRBV24-1
d_call: -
j_call: TRBJ1-6
clone_size: many
cdr3_nt: TGTGCCACCAGTGACGGGGGGCGCAATTCACCCCTCCACTTT
cdr3_aa: CATSDGGRNSPLHF

v_call: TRBV6-1
d_call: TRBD2
j_call: TRBJ2-3
clone_size: few
cdr3_nt: TGTGCCAGCAGTGAAGGGACTAGCGGCTCAGATACGCAGTATTTT
cdr3_aa: CASSEGTSGSDTQYF

v_call: TRBV6-1
d_call: -
j_call: TRBJ1-2
clone_size: many
cdr3_nt: TGTGCCAGCAGCGGACACATCTATGGCTACACCTTC
cdr3_aa: CASSGHIYGYTF

v_call: TRBV10-2
d_call: TRBD2
j_call: TRBJ2-1
clone_size: many
cdr3_nt: TGCGCCAGCCGAGAGCGGGAGGGCCTAAGTGGCTACAATGAGCAGTTCTTC
cdr3_aa: CASREREGLSGYNEQFF

v_call: TRBV7-3
d_call: -
j_call: TRBJ2-7
clone_size: many
cdr3_nt: TGTGCCAGCAGCTTAACGGGGCGAGTAAACGAGCAGTACTTC
cdr3_aa: CASSLTGRVNEQYF

v_call: TRBV19
d_call: TRBD1
j_call: TRBJ1-2
clone_size: few
cdr3_nt: TGTGCCAGTAGTTCCGACAGGGGTAACTATGGCTACACCTTC
cdr3_aa: CASSSDRGNYGYTF

v_call: TRBV20-1
d_call: -
j_call: TRBJ2-4
clone_size: few
cdr3_nt: TGCAGTGCTAGCATCCACTCTAGTTCTCGATTAGCCAAAAACATTCAGTACTTC
cdr3_aa: CSASIHSSSRLAKNIQYF

v_call: TRBV27
d_call: TRBD2
j_call: TRBJ2-3
clone_size: many
cdr3_nt: TGTGCCAGCAGTACCGGGACTAGCGGGCGTCCTTTAGGGTATTTT
cdr3_aa: CASSTGTSGRPLGYF

v_call: TRBV29-1
d_call: -
j_call: TRBJ2-3
clone_size: many
cdr3_nt: TGCAGCGTTGAACCCCTTGGAGGAGCGCAGTATTTT
cdr3_aa: CSVEPLGGAQYF

v_call: TRBV10-2
d_call: TRBD1
j_call: TRBJ1-5
clone_size: -
cdr3_nt: TGCGCCAGTGAAGACAGGGACTCTCAGCCCCAGCATTTT
cdr3_aa: CASEDRDSQPQHF

v_call: TRBV12-3/TRBV12-4
d_call: TRBD1
j_call: TRBJ2-5
clone_size: many
cdr3_nt: TGTGCCAGCAGTCAACAGGGGGCAAGAGAGACCCAGTACTTC
cdr3_aa: CASSQQGARETQYF

v_call: TRBV7-2
d_call: -
j_call: TRBJ2-1
clone_size: -
cdr3_nt: TGTGCCAGCAGTTACCCCGGGGGTAGGAATGAGCAGTTCTTC
cdr3_aa: CASSYPGGRNEQFF

v_call: TRBV5-4
d_call: TRBD2
j_call: TRBJ2-1
clone_size: -
cdr3_nt: TGTGCCAGCAGCCGGGGACTAGCGGAATACAATGAGCAGTTCTTC
cdr3_aa: CASSRGLAEYNEQFF

v_call: TRBV27
d_call: -
j_call: TRBJ1-2
clone_size: few
cdr3_nt: TGTGCCAGCAGTTCGCTGCAGGGTTATCTCGATGGCTACACCTTC
cdr3_aa: CASSSLQGYLDGYTF

v_call: TRBV6-2/TRBV6-3
d_call: -
j_call: TRBJ2-7
clone_size: many
cdr3_nt: TGTGCCAGCAGTCCGCGACTGGAGTCCTACGAGCAGTACTTC
cdr3_aa: CASSPRLESYEQYF

v_call: TRBV4-1
d_call: TRBD2
j_call: TRBJ2-5
clone_size: many
cdr3_nt: TGCGCCAGCAGCCCCCGGGAGGGGTCAGAGGAGACCCAGTACTTC
cdr3_aa: CASSPREGSEETQYF

v_call: TRBV5-1
d_call: -
j_call: TRBJ2-7
clone_size: -
cdr3_nt: TGCGCCAGCAACCATCGGGGGGCGGGTGAGCAGTACTTC
cdr3_aa: CASNHRGAGEQYF

v_call: TRBV6-5
d_call: -
j_call: TRBJ2-1
clone_size: many
cdr3_nt: TGTGCCAGCAGTTACCGGGATCTTATTAATGAGCAGTTCTTC
cdr3_aa: CASSYRDLINEQFF

v_call: TRBV20-1
d_call: -
j_call: TRBJ1-4
clone_size: many
cdr3_nt: TGCAGTGCTACGGCAGGGGATGAGAGGGATGAAAAACTGTTTTTT
cdr3_aa: CSATAGDERDEKLFF

v_call: TRBV5-1
d_call: -
j_call: TRBJ2-7
clone_size: many
cdr3_nt: TGCGCCAGCAGCTTACACTTCGGGAACTACGAGCAGTACTTC
cdr3_aa: CASSLHFGNYEQYF

v_call: TRBV9
d_call: TRBD1
j_call: TRBJ2-7
clone_size: -
cdr3_nt: TGTGCCAGCAGCCCCCGACAGGGGGTCTACGAGCAGTACTTC
cdr3_aa: CASSPRQGVYEQYF

v_call: TRBV12-3/TRBV12-4
d_call: -
j_call: TRBJ2-6
clone_size: -
cdr3_nt: TGTGCCAGCAGTTTCGACGGAACTGGGGCCAACGTCCTGACTTTC
cdr3_aa: CASSFDGTGANVLTF

v_call: TRBV6-2/TRBV6-3
d_call: -
j_call: TRBJ2-2
clone_size: -
cdr3_nt: TGTGCCAGCAGTTACAGGCGTTGGGAGCTGTTTTTT
cdr3_aa: CASSYRRWELFF

v_call: TRBV6-1
d_call: -
j_call: TRBJ1-5
clone_size: many
cdr3_nt: TGTGCCAGCAGGGCCGGGGGCAATCAGCCCCAGCATTTT
cdr3_aa: CASRAGGNQPQHF

v_call: TRBV20-1
d_call: -
j_call: TRBJ2-7
clone_size: many
cdr3_nt: TGCAGTGCTAGAGATCGGGTTTACGAGACAGACCAGCCCTACGAGCAGTACTTC
cdr3_aa: CSARDRVYETDQPYEQYF

v_call: TRBV7-2
d_call: -
j_call: TRBJ1-2
clone_size: many
cdr3_nt: TGTGCCAGCAGCCCGCAGTTCGGGGGGTTGGGTAATGGCTACACCTTC
cdr3_aa: CASSPQFGGLGNGYTF

v_call: TRBV7-6
d_call: -
j_call: TRBJ2-3
clone_size: many
cdr3_nt: TGTGCCAGCAGCTTAGGGCGGGAAGGGGATACGCAGTATTTT
cdr3_aa: CASSLGREGDTQYF

v_call: TRBV14
d_call: -
j_call: TRBJ2-7
clone_size: few
cdr3_nt: TGTGCCAGCAGCTCCCGGGTCAACTACGAGCAGTACTTC
cdr3_aa: CASSSRVNYEQYF

v_call: TRBV18
d_call: -
j_call: TRBJ2-5
clone_size: many
cdr3_nt: TGTGCCAGCTCACCGGGGTCGGGAGTTGAAGAGACCCAGTACTTC
cdr3_aa: CASSPGSGVEETQYF

v_call: TRBV27
d_call: -
j_call: TRBJ1-1
clone_size: -
cdr3_nt: TGTGCCAGCAGTTTATCGGAGGAGCGTGAAGCTTTCTTT
cdr3_aa: CASSLSEEREAFF

v_call: TRBV27
d_call: TRBD2
j_call: TRBJ2-7
clone_size: many
cdr3_nt: TGTGCCAGCAGTTTAAGCGGGACGGAATACGAGCAGTACTTC
cdr3_aa: CASSLSGTEYEQYF

v_call: TRBV7-8
d_call: -
j_call: TRBJ2-2
clone_size: many
cdr3_nt: TGTGCCAGCAGCCCCCTTGCGGGCGGGACCGGGGAGCTGTTTTTT
cdr3_aa: CASSPLAGGTGELFF

v_call: TRBV2
d_call: TRBD2
j_call: TRBJ2-7
clone_size: many
cdr3_nt: TGTGCCAGCAGCGGACTAGCGGGAGTTGAGCAGTACTTC
cdr3_aa: CASSGLAGVEQYF

v_call: TRBV10-3
d_call: -
j_call: TRBJ2-5
clone_size: many
cdr3_nt: TGTGCCATCAGTGAGACTAGTTTAGAGACCCAGTACTTC
cdr3_aa: CAISETSLETQYF

v_call: TRBV5-1
d_call: -
j_call: TRBJ2-7
clone_size: many
cdr3_nt: TGCGCCAGCAGCTTGGAAAGCTTCTACGAGCAGTACTTC
cdr3_aa: CASSLESFYEQYF

v_call: TRBV27
d_call: TRBD1
j_call: TRBJ1-2
clone_size: -
cdr3_nt: TGTGCCAGCAGCCAGTACGTCAGGGGGGGGCGCGGTGGCTACACCTTC
cdr3_aa: CASSQYVRGGRGGYTF

v_call: TRBV11-2
d_call: -
j_call: TRBJ2-7
clone_size: few
cdr3_nt: TGTGCCAGCAGCCCCTCGTCCCTCGGGAGAGCTTCGTGGGAGCAGTACTTC
cdr3_aa: CASSPSSLGRASWEQYF

v_call: TRBV18
d_call: -
j_call: TRBJ2-4
clone_size: many
cdr3_nt: TGTGCCAGCTCACCACATACTATTATCAAAAACATTCAGTACTTC
cdr3_aa: CASSPHTIIKNIQYF

v_call: TRBV2
d_call: -
j_call: TRBJ2-5
clone_size: many
cdr3_nt: TGTGCCAGCAGAGGACCGTACCAAGAGACCCAGTACTTC
cdr3_aa: CASRGPYQETQYF

v_call: TRBV5-1
d_call: TRBD2
j_call: TRBJ2-5
clone_size: few
cdr3_nt: TGCGCCAGCAGCCCTGACAGCGGGAAACGGGAGACCCAGTACTTC
cdr3_aa: CASSPDSGKRETQYF

v_call: TRBV28
d_call: TRBD2
j_call: TRBJ2-7
clone_size: many
cdr3_nt: TGTGCCAGCAGAGGACTAGCGGGAGGCTACTACGAGCAGTACTTC
cdr3_aa: CASRGLAGGYYEQYF

v_call: TRBV15
d_call: TRBD2
j_call: TRBJ2-1
clone_size: many
cdr3_nt: TGTGCCACCAGCAGAGAAGCGGGAGGGTTCTACAATGAGCAGTTCTTC
cdr3_aa: CATSREAGGFYNEQFF

v_call: TRBV30
d_call: -
j_call: TRBJ1-1
clone_size: -
cdr3_nt: TGTGCCTGGAGATTACAGGGAGCCACTGGAGCTTTCTTT
cdr3_aa: CAWRLQGATGAFF

v_call: TRBV7-3
d_call: TRBD2
j_call: TRBJ2-1
clone_size: many
cdr3_nt: TGTGCCAGCAGCCCCGTCGCGGGAGAGAATGAGCAGTTCTTC
cdr3_aa: CASSPVAGENEQFF

v_call: TRBV7-3
d_call: -
j_call: TRBJ2-3
clone_size: many
cdr3_nt: TGTGCCAGCAGCTTAAGCCCCGGGGCGCACACAGATACGCAGTATTTT
cdr3_aa: CASSLSPGAHTDTQYF

v_call: TRBV20-1
d_call: TRBD2
j_call: TRBJ2-3
clone_size: -
cdr3_nt: TGCAGTGCTAGTCTAGCGGTTAGCACAGATACGCAGTATTTT
cdr3_aa: CSASLAVSTDTQYF

v_call: TRBV28
d_call: -
j_call: TRBJ1-2
clone_size: many
cdr3_nt: TGTGCCAGCAGCGGAATTTATGGCTACACCTTC
cdr3_aa: CASSGIYGYTF

v_call: TRBV12-3/TRBV12-4
d_call: -
j_call: TRBJ2-1
clone_size: many
cdr3_nt: TGTGCCAGCAGATGGGACGCCCCCTACAATGAGCAGTTCTTC
cdr3_aa: CASRWDAPYNEQFF

v_call: TRBV28
d_call: -
j_call: TRBJ2-7
clone_size: few
cdr3_nt: TGTGCCAGCAGCTCCTCTTCTCTAGCGATGTACGAGCAGTACTTC
cdr3_aa: CASSSSSLAMYEQYF

v_call: TRBV27
d_call: TRBD1
j_call: TRBJ2-7
clone_size: many
cdr3_nt: TGTGCCAGCAGTTTGAGTCGGCAGGGGGTCTACGAGCAGTACTTC
cdr3_aa: CASSLSRQGVYEQYF

v_call: TRBV3-1
d_call: -
j_call: TRBJ1-3
clone_size: once
cdr3_nt: TGTGCCAGCAGCCAAGACTCTTACTCTGAAAACACCATATATTTT
cdr3_aa: CASSQDSYSENTIYF

v_call: TRBV7-3
d_call: -
j_call: TRBJ1-1
clone_size: -
cdr3_nt: TGTGCCAGCAGCGCTACTCGGGGGAGGGATGCTTTCTTT
cdr3_aa: CASSATRGRDAFF